The rows below give T cell receptor beta chains drawn from one sample of a study of blood T cells in healthy people across ages. TCRdb itself ran the 5' RACE reads through MiXCR, one entry per CDR3 protein. The table shows fewer than 750,000 distinct CDR3 sequences, with around half occurring only once. What was sequenced was blood. The receptors were gathered from a man of 80 years or more in good health. Each CDR3 is given with its conserved first and last residue. A D gene is named only where the DNA matches it firmly.

TRBD2,TRBJ2-1,TRBV6-6,CASSYSGRASNEQFF
NA,TRBJ1-5,TRBV20-1,CSASAVSNQPQHF
NA,TRBJ1-6,TRBV7-2,CASSVRGTGDSPLHF
TRBD1,TRBJ1-2,TRBV5-1,CASSLLQGAAYGYTF
NA,TRBJ2-7,TRBV20-1,CSAPDLLVRGDNEQYF
NA,NA,TRBV29-1,CSVVDRNLEQYF
NA,TRBJ1-1,TRBV20-1,CSAIRSNTEAFF
TRBD2,TRBJ2-1,TRBV5-1,CASSRSGRAGEQFF
NA,TRBJ2-2,TRBV5-4,CASSLDFSNTGELFF
NA,TRBJ2-3,TRBV4-1,CASSQRVAGPVDTQYF
NA,TRBJ1-1,TRBV7-2,CVSSLESGTEAFF
NA,TRBJ2-1,TRBV24-1,CATRPRATNEQFF
NA,TRBJ2-7,TRBV9,CASSYSDGGSYEQYF
NA,TRBJ2-3,TRBV20-1,CSVWTSNTDTQYF
NA,TRBJ2-7,TRBV11-2,CASKEGPGPSYEQYF
TRBD2,TRBJ2-2,TRBV29-1,CSVGSRLAGAGELFF
NA,TRBJ1-2,TRBV11-2,CASSLGDGYGYTF
NA,TRBJ2-1,TRBV6-2/TRBV6-3,CASSSWTAYNEQFF
NA,TRBJ2-5,TRBV11-1,CASSRRGLQETQYF
TRBD2,TRBJ2-1,TRBV10-3,CAIKASGGYNEQFF
NA,TRBJ1-4,TRBV7-9,CASSAVKQTNEKLFF
NA,TRBJ2-3,TRBV6-5,CASSSSWTLTDTQYF
NA,TRBJ2-1,TRBV24-1,CATSEPGGAGHAGVPEQFF
NA,TRBJ2-3,TRBV27,CASSQTVGMADTQYF
TRBD2,NA,TRBV25-1,CASSKRDSDEQYF
NA,TRBJ2-1,TRBV6-5,CASTQGFGSYNEQFF
TRBD2,TRBJ2-3,TRBV7-2,CASSLERGGRYTQYF
NA,TRBJ2-7,TRBV27,CASSLMAGSFYEQYF
NA,TRBJ1-6,TRBV5-1,CASSFGQGGNSPLHF
NA,TRBJ2-7,TRBV12-3/TRBV12-4,CASSLQMDYEQYF
TRBD2,NA,TRBV20-1,CSARGSGAGDYNEQYF
NA,TRBJ2-3,TRBV2,CASRRSERSGGTQYF
NA,TRBJ2-2,TRBV5-1,CASSTDGGGELFF
TRBD2,TRBJ2-1,TRBV18,CASSRWASGGSDEQFF
NA,TRBJ2-5,TRBV7-2,CASSLEAAWETQYF
TRBD2,TRBJ2-7,TRBV20-1,CSAPLAGAHEQYF